A selection of T cell receptor beta chains follows, all from one sample in a study of beta chain features in type 1 diabetes. The assay was immunoSEQ multiplex PCR, and TCRdb's table has in-frame clones only and misses some. The sample has hundreds of thousands of clones, roughly an eighth seen once. The sample consisted of naive CD4+ T cells from blood. The receptors were sampled from a woman aged 18-29 years with type 1 diabetes. Each CDR3 is given without its conserved first and last residue. Fields, in order: clone size, J gene, V gene, CDR3 protein. Clone size is stated in some rows and not others, as once, few, many or a class when expanded.

size: few; J: TRBJ2-5; V: TRBV9; CDR3: ASSLAGETQY
size: .; J: TRBJ2-1; V: TRBV7-3; CDR3: ASSAGSYNEQF
size: .; J: TRBJ1-2; V: TRBV2; CDR3: ASSGTGTSYGYT
size: few; J: TRBJ1-1; V: TRBV27; CDR3: ASSTMNTEAF
size: .; J: TRBJ2-5; V: TRBV5-4; CDR3: ASSSRQGLWETQY
size: .; J: TRBJ2-1; V: TRBV15; CDR3: ATSRVVHRAGGVNEQF
size: .; J: TRBJ2-7; V: TRBV6-5; CDR3: ASSRYVGAYEQY
size: few; J: TRBJ2-1; V: TRBV2; CDR3: ASSEGWRSYNEQF
size: .; J: TRBJ2-4; V: TRBV2; CDR3: ASSGDRIAKNIQY
size: few; J: TRBJ1-2; V: TRBV18; CDR3: ASSPRTGGDGYT
size: .; J: TRBJ2-1; V: TRBV18; CDR3: ASSLGVSSYNEQF
size: .; J: TRBJ2-7; V: TRBV10-3; CDR3: AISGGTGDSYEQY
size: few; J: TRBJ1-4; V: TRBV29-1; CDR3: SVRDSPNEKLF
size: few; J: TRBJ1-1; V: TRBV2; CDR3: ASSRLETNTEAF
size: .; J: TRBJ2-3; V: TRBV15; CDR3: ATSLNSGGTDTQY
size: .; J: TRBJ1-1; V: TRBV6-1; CDR3: ASSEDGGARAF
size: once; J: TRBJ2-6; V: TRBV5-1; CDR3: ASSFTRAGANVLT
size: few; J: TRBJ2-5; V: TRBV15; CDR3: ATAAGLVQETQY
size: few; J: TRBJ1-2; V: TRBV28; CDR3: ASSPGNYYGYT
size: few; J: TRBJ2-7; V: TRBV29-1; CDR3: SAEFGTGEQY
size: .; J: TRBJ2-1; V: TRBV7-3; CDR3: ASSSSSTSYNEQF
size: .; J: TRBJ1-2; V: TRBV9; CDR3: ASSRQGANYGYT
size: few; J: TRBJ2-7; V: TRBV28; CDR3: ASSLQGANEQY
size: .; J: TRBJ2-3; V: TRBV4-1; CDR3: ASSHLGQSTDTQY
size: .; J: TRBJ1-2; V: TRBV15; CDR3: ATSRDRGLYGYT
size: .; J: TRBJ1-2; V: TRBV19; CDR3: ASSPSTAGGYT
size: .; J: TRBJ1-2; V: TRBV4-3; CDR3: ASSHGQTTNYGYT
size: .; J: TRBJ2-2; V: TRBV5-4; CDR3: ASSSTRGNSAGELF
size: few; J: TRBJ2-5; V: TRBV5-6; CDR3: ASSGAGTQETQY
size: few; J: TRBJ2-1; V: TRBV19; CDR3: ASSTVVSYNEQF
size: .; J: TRBJ2-7; V: TRBV30; CDR3: AWGVTYEQY
size: .; J: TRBJ2-2; V: TRBV6-5; CDR3: ASRTRVSGELF
size: .; J: TRBJ1-6; V: TRBV7-2; CDR3: ASNLQGNNSPLH
size: .; J: TRBJ1-1; V: TRBV28; CDR3: ASVGTDYLNTEAF
size: few; J: TRBJ1-6; V: TRBV15; CDR3: ATRGEWARSPLH
size: few; J: TRBJ2-1; V: TRBV7-9; CDR3: ASSWQGAWNEQF
size: few; J: TRBJ1-2; V: TRBV14; CDR3: ASSPRTADGYT
size: few; J: TRBJ2-1; V: TRBV5-1; CDR3: ASSLATSGYNEQF
size: few; J: TRBJ2-3; V: TRBV7-8; CDR3: ASRLRDRLFYTQY
size: once; J: TRBJ2-1; V: TRBV5-4; CDR3: ASSLTVIRGNEQF
size: .; J: TRBJ1-2; V: TRBV9; CDR3: ASSVVETKQGGYT
size: few; J: TRBJ2-3; V: TRBV6-4; CDR3: ASSDSDTGADTQY
size: .; J: TRBJ2-1; V: TRBV2; CDR3: ASSVYGLVYNEQF
size: .; J: TRBJ2-1; V: TRBV27; CDR3: ASSLYSTGATEQF
size: .; J: TRBJ2-1; V: TRBV11-2; CDR3: ASMGLSGNYEQF
size: .; J: TRBJ2-5; V: TRBV11-2; CDR3: ASSLASSLYQETQY
size: few; J: TRBJ2-1; V: TRBV29-1; CDR3: SAVAGHKSYNEQF
size: .; J: TRBJ1-6; V: TRBV7-2; CDR3: ASSLTGTRGNSPLH